This TCR beta chain came from a study of blood T cell repertoires in COVID-19. For the study at large: Samples taken during acute and convalescent COVID-19 were collected in the United States, Italy and Spain. T cells, B-cell-depleted T cells, or PBMCs supplied cDNA or gDNA.

As handled by the study authors: The authors estimated nucleated cell counts from reference gene primer amplification. The assay was immunoSEQ multiplex PCR, and TCRdb's table has in-frame clones only and misses some. The DNA was the basis for D and trimming; V, J and clone size are from that table. The sample includes some 76,000 clones, about nine tenths of them seen just once. V gave up 5 bases and J gave up 2 bases, with 12 bases separating them. This CDR3 is built from 15 residues. Germline V lookup: CDR1 SGHTA, CDR2 FQGNSA. The sequencing sample was made of peripheral blood. The clonotype was recovered from a woman aged 18-29 years with acute or convalescent COVID-19. The chain joins TRBV7-2 to TRBJ2-2; D possibly corresponds to TRBD2 (6 bases). The CDR3 spells CASSPTGLNTGELFF. The CDR3 nucleotides read TGTGCCAGCAGCCCCACGGGACTCAACACCGGGGAGCTGTTTTTT.